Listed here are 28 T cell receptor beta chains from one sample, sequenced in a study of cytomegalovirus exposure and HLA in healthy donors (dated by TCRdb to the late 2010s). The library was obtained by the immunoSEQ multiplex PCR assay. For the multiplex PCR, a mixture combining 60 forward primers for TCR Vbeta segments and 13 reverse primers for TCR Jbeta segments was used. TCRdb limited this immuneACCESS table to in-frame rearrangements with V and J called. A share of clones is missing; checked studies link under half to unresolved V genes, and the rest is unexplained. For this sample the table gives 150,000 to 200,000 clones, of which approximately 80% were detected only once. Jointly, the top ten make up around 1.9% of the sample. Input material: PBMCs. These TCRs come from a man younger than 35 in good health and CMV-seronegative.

The CDR3 DNA reads as TGTGCCAGCAGTTTAGGGGGGGCCTCCGGAGATACGCAGTATTTT. Its protein is CASSLGGASGDTQYF. The chain joins TRBV6-5 to TRBJ2-3; TRBD2 is a possible D gene (7 bases). V lost 4 bases to trimming and J lost 5 bases, with 16 bases between them. CDR1 MNHEY and CDR2 SVGAGI come from the germline V gene. The CDR3 is 15 residues long.

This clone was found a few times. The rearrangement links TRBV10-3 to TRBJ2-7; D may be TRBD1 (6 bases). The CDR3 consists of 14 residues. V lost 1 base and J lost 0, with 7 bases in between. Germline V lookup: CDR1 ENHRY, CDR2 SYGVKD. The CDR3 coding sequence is TGTGCCATCAGTGAGTTGACAGGCTCCTACGAGCAGTACTTC. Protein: CAISELTGSYEQYF.

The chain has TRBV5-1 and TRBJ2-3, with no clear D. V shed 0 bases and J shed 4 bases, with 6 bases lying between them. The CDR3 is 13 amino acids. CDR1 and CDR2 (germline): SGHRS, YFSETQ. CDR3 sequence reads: CASSLVSADTQYF. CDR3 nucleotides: TGCGCCAGCAGCTTGGTCTCGGCAGATACGCAGTATTTT.

CDR3 in amino acids: CSAETGGYTF. CDR3 nucleotide sequence: TGCAGTGCTGAGACGGGTGGCTACACCTTC. V is TRBV20-1 and J is TRBJ1-2; D is undetermined. Germline V gene data show CDR1 as DFQATT and CDR2 as SNEGSKA (reference sequence). Trimming cost V 5 bases and J 7 bases, with 8 bases left between them. The CDR3 totals 10 residues.

CDR3 nucleotides: TGTGCCAGCAGCCAGCATCCGGGACTAGCCGGCGGGCATGAGCAGTTCTTC. Its translation is CASSQHPGLAGGHEQFF. The chain carries TRBV4-2 and TRBJ2-1; 9 nucleotides match TRBD2. From germline, CDR1 is LGHNA and CDR2 YNFKEQ. V gave up 3 bases and J gave up 8 bases; unmatched junction bases: 14. CDR3 length equals 17 residues.

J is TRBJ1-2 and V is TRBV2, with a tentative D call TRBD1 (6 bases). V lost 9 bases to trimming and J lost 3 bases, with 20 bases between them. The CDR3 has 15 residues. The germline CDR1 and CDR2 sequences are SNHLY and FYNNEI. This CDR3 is CARKDQAGVYYGYTF. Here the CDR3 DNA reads TGTGCCAGGAAGGACCAGGCAGGGGTTTACTATGGCTACACCTTC.

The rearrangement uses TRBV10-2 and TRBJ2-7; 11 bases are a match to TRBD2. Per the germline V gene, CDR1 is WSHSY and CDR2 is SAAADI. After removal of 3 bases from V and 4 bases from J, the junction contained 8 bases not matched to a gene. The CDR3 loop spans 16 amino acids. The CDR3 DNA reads TGCGCCAGCAGTGACCCCCTAGCGGGAGGTTTTTACGAGCAGTACTTC. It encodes CASSDPLAGGFYEQYF.

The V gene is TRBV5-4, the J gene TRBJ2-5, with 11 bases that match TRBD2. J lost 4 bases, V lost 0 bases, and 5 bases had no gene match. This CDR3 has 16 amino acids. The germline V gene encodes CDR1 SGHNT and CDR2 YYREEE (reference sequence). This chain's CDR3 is CASSLGTSGPAETQYF. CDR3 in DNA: TGTGCCAGCAGCTTGGGGACTAGCGGGCCTGCAGAGACCCAGTACTTC.

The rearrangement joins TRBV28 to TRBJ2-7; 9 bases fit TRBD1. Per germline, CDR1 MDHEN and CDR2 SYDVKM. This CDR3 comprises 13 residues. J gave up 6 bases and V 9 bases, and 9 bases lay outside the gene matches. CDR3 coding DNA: TGTGCCAGTTCCGGGACAGGGTTCGGCGAGCAGTACTTC. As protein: CASSGTGFGEQYF.

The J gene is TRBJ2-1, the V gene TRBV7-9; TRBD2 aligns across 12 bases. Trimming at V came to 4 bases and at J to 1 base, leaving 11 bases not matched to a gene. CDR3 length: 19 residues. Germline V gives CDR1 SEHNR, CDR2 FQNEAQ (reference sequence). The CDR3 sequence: CASSSSGLAGGRSYNEQFF. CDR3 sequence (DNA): TGTGCCAGCAGCTCATCAGGGCTAGCGGGGGGGCGTTCCTACAATGAGCAGTTCTTC.

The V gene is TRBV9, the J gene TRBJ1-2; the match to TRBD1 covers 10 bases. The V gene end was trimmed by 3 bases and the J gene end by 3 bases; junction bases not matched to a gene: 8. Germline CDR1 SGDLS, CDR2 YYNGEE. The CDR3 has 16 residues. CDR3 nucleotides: TGTGCCAGCAGCGCCAACCTGGACAGGGGGGACTATGGCTACACCTTC. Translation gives CASSANLDRGDYGYTF. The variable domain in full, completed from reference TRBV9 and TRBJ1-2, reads DSGVTQTPKHLITATGQRVTLRCSPRSGDLSVYWYQQSLDQGLQFLIQYYNGEERAKGNILERFSAQQFPDLHSELNLSSLELGDSALYFCASSANLDRGDYGYTFGSGTRLTVV.

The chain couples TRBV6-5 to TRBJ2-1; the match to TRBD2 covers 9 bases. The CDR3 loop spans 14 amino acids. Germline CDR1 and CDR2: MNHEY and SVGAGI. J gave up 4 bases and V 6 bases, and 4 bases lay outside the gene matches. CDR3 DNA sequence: TGTGCCAGCAGGGTAGCGGGAGAATACAATGAGCAGTTCTTC. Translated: CASRVAGEYNEQFF.

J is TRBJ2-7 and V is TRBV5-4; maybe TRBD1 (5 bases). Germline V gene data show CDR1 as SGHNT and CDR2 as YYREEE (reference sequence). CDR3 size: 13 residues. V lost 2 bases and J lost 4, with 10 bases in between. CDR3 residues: CASSLRGRYEQYF. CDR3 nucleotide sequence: TGTGCCAGCAGCTTAAGGGGAAGGTACGAGCAGTACTTC.

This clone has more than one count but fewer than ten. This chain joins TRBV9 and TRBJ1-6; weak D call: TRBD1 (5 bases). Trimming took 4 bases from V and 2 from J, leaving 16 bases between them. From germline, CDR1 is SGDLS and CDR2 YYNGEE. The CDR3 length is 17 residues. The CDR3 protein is CASSRLGGVTYNSPLHF. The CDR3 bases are TGTGCCAGCAGCCGGTTGGGAGGGGTTACCTATAATTCACCCCTCCACTTT.

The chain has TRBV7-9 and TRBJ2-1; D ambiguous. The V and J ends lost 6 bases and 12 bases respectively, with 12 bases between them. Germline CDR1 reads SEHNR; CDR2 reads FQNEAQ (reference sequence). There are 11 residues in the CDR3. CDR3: CASSSGNPQFF. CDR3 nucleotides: TGTGCCAGCAGTTCAGGAAATCCGCAGTTCTTC.

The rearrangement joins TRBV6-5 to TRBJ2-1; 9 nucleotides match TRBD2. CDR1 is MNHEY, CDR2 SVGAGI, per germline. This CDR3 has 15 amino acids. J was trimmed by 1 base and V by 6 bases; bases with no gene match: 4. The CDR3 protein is CASSLGLASYNEQFF. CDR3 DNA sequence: TGTGCCAGCAGCTTGGGACTAGCTTCCTACAATGAGCAGTTCTTC.

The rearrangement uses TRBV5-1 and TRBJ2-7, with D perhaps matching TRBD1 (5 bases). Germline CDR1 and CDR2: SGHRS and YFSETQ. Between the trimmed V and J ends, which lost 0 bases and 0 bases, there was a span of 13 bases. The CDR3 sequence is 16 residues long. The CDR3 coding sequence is TGCGCCAGCAGCTTGGCCAAGTTCGACAGCTCCTACGAGCAGTACTTC. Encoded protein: CASSLAKFDSSYEQYF.

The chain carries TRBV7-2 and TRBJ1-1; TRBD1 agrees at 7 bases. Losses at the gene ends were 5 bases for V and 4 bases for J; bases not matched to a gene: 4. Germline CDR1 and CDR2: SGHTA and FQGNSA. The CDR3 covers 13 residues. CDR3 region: CASSRQGFTEAFF. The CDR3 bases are TGTGCCAGCAGCCGACAGGGTTTCACTGAAGCTTTCTTT. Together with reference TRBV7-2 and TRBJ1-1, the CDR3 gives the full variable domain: GAGVSQSPSNKVTEKGKDVELRCDPISGHTALYWYRQSLGQGLEFLIYFQGNSAPDKSGLPSDRFSAERTGGSVSTLTIQRTQQEDSAVYLCASSRQGFTEAFFGQGTRLTVV.

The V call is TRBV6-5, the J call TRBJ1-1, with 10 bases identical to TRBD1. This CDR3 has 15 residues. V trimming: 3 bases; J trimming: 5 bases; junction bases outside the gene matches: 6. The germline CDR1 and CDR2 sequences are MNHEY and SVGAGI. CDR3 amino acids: CASSYRDRGTTEAFF. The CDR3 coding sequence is TGTGCCAGCAGTTATCGGGACAGGGGTACGACTGAAGCTTTCTTT.

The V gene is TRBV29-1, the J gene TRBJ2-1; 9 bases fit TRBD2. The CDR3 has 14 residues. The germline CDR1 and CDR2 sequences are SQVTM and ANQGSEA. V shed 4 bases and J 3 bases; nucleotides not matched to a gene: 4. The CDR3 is CSVARGGSYNEQFF. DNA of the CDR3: TGCAGCGTTGCGCGGGGGGGCAGCTACAATGAGCAGTTCTTC.

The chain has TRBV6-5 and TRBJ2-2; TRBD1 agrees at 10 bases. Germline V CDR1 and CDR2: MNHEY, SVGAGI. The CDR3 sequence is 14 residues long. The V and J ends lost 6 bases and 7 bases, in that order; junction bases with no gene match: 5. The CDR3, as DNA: TGTGCCAGCAGGACAGGGGGCCGGAGCGGGGAGCTGTTTTTT. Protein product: CASRTGGRSGELFF.

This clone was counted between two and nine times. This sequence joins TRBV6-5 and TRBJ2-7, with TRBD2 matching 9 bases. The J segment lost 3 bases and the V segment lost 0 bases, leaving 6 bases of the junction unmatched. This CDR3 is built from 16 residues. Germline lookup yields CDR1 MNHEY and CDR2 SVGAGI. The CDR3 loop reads CASSYSWRGGSYEQYF. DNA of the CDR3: TGTGCCAGCAGTTACTCTTGGCGGGGGGGCAGCTACGAGCAGTACTTC.

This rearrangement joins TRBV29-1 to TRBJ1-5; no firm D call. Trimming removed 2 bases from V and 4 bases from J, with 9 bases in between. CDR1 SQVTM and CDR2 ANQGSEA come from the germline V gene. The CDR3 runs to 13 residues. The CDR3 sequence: CSVETGSNQPQHF. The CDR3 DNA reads TGCAGCGTTGAAACGGGTTCAAATCAGCCCCAGCATTTT.

The CDR3, as DNA: TGTGCCAGCAGTGAAGCGCTTCGGGGGGGAGTCGGTTTATACGAGCAGTACTTC. It is translated as CASSEALRGGVGLYEQYF. The gene calls are TRBV2 and TRBJ2-7; 8 nucleotides agree with TRBD2. Unmatched junction bases numbered 14, after V lost 0 bases and J lost 4 bases. In germline, CDR1 is SNHLY, CDR2 FYNNEI. This CDR3 is 18 amino acids long.

CDR3 sequence: CASSVEPGFYNEQFF. CDR3 DNA sequence: TGTGCCAGCAGCGTAGAACCGGGGTTCTACAATGAGCAGTTCTTC. The chain employs TRBV9 and TRBJ2-1, with TRBD2 as a possible D gene (5 bases). Trimming shortened V by 0 bases and J by 3 bases, and 10 bases separated the two germline ends. This CDR3 contains 15 residues. Germline CDR1 reads SGDLS; CDR2 reads YYNGEE.

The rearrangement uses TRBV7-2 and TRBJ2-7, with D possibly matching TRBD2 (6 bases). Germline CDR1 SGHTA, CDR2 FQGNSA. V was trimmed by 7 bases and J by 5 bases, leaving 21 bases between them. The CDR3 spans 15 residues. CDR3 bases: TGTGCCAGCACCTTTCTGGGGGGTCTATCCGACGAGCAGTACTTC. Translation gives CASTFLGGLSDEQYF.

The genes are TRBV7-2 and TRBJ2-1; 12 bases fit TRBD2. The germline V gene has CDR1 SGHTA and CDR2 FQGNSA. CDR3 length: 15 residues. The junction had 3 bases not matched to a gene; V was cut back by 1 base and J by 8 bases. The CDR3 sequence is CASSLELAGGHEQFF. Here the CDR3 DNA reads TGTGCCAGCAGCTTAGAGCTAGCGGGAGGGCATGAGCAGTTCTTC.

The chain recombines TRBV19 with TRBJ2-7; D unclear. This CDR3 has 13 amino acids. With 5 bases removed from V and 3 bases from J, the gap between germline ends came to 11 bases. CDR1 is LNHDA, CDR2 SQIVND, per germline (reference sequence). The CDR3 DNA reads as TGTGCCAGTAGTCCTGACATAAGCTACGAGCAGTACTTC. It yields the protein CASSPDISYEQYF.